A single sample is the source of the 24 T cell receptor beta chains below, sequenced in a study of blood T cell repertoires in COVID-19. Measured with immunoSEQ multiplex PCR; TCRdb has only the in-frame clones, and not every one. This table holds about 340,000 clones, around nine tenths found once. What was sequenced was peripheral blood. These TCRs come from a young woman who had recovered from COVID-19.

V usage is TRBV6-5 and J usage is TRBJ1-1; D unresolved. Looked up from germline, CDR1 is MNHEY and CDR2 is SVGAGI. The CDR3 totals 15 residues. Trimming pared 2 bases from V and 3 bases from J, leaving 13 bases between. The DNA of the CDR3 is TGTGCCAGCAGTTACGCGGGCAGACCTCACACTGAAGCTTTCTTT. Its translation: CASSYAGRPHTEAFF.

This clone turned up a few times. The genes are TRBV2 and TRBJ2-3, with D tentatively TRBD2 (5 bases). Germline V lookup: CDR1 SNHLY, CDR2 FYNNEI. Trimming removed 9 bases from V and 3 bases from J, with 16 bases in between. CDR3 length: 14 residues. The DNA for the CDR3 is TGTGCCAGTACCCCGGGAAGGACTACAGATACGCAGTATTTT. This translates into CASTPGRTTDTQYF.

Comment on this clone: At one end the junction does not follow the germline gene, possibly because of a read error. The chain couples TRBV9 to TRBJ1-6; weak D call: TRBD1 (5 bases). In germline, CDR1 is SGDLS, CDR2 YYNGEE. This CDR3 has 11 residues. CDR3 nucleotides: TGTGCCAGCAGCGTATACGGGGGGTGCAACTTT. Translation gives CASSVYGGCNF.

The genes are TRBV7-9 and TRBJ1-1; D gene uncertain. The germline gives CDR1 SEHNR, CDR2 FQNEAQ (reference sequence). Trimming shortened V by 3 bases and J by 1 base, and 9 bases separated the two germline ends. The CDR3 has 14 amino acids. CDR3 residues: CASSFRSGNTEAFF. DNA of the CDR3: TGTGCCAGCAGCTTTCGTTCAGGGAACACTGAAGCTTTCTTT.

The rearrangement joins TRBV6-5 to TRBJ2-7; TRBD1 matches 10 bases. The CDR3 is made up of 14 amino acids. Germline values: CDR1 MNHEY, CDR2 SVGAGI. Trimming at V came to 5 bases and at J to 7 bases, leaving 8 bases not matched to a gene. The CDR3 sequence: CASSPGTGAGEQYV. The CDR3 DNA sequence: TGTGCCAGCAGTCCTGGGACAGGGGCCGGGGAGCAGTACGTC.

The V and J genes are TRBV11-3 and TRBJ2-3; 9 positions match TRBD1. Germline trimming cut 5 bases from V and 0 bases from J; bases unmatched to any gene: 6. CDR1 and CDR2 (germline): SGHNT, YENEEA. The CDR3 consists of 16 residues. DNA of the CDR3: TGTGCCAGCAGCACGCGGGACAGGGAAAGCACAGATACGCAGTATTTT. This codes for CASSTRDRESTDTQYF.

This clone was seen more than once but under ten times. The DNA for the CDR3 is TGTGCCAGCAGCCTGTATGGCACAGGAACCCATAGCAATCAGCCCCAGCATTTT. As protein: CASSLYGTGTHSNQPQHF. The chain joins TRBV7-8 to TRBJ1-5; perhaps TRBD1 as D (5 bases). The CDR3 runs to 18 residues. V lost 5 bases and J lost 0, with 20 bases in between. Germline CDR1 SGHVS, CDR2 FQNEAQ. The variable domain in full, completed from reference TRBV7-8 and TRBJ1-5, reads GAGVSQSPRYKVAKRGQDVALRCDPISGHVSLFWYQQALGQGPEFLTYFQNEAQLDKSGLPSDRFFAERPEGSVSTLKIQRTQQEDSAVYLCASSLYGTGTHSNQPQHFGDGTRLSIL.

This clone was seen just once. The J gene is TRBJ1-5, the V gene TRBV28; D uncertain. V was shortened by 11 bases and J by 2 bases, with 10 bases between the two germline ends. The CDR3 loop spans 12 amino acids. The V gene's germline CDR1 is MDHEN and CDR2 SYDVKM. The CDR3 sequence: CAYSVGNQPQHF. The CDR3 region has the DNA TGTGCCTACTCGGTGGGCAATCAGCCCCAGCATTTT.

This clone appeared a few times. V is TRBV6-5 and J is TRBJ1-5; D call uncertain. Germline assignment: CDR1 MNHEY and CDR2 SVGAGI. The CDR3 sequence is 14 residues long. Deletions cut 2 bases from V and 2 bases from J, with 7 bases between. The CDR3 DNA reads as TGTGCCAGCAGTTACGGAGGACGCAATCAGCCCCAGCATTTT. The encoded protein is CASSYGGRNQPQHF.

This sequence joins TRBV19 and TRBJ1-4, with TRBD1 identical over 12 bases. CDR1 is LNHDA, CDR2 SQIVND, per germline (reference sequence). This CDR3 region has 15 residues. V gave up 5 bases and J gave up 8 bases; unmatched junction bases: 6. The CDR3 here is CASSGTGGVAEKLFF. The CDR3, as DNA: TGTGCCAGTAGTGGGACAGGGGGCGTTGCAGAAAAACTGTTTTTT.

V is TRBV9 and J is TRBJ2-1; 8 positions agree with TRBD2. Trimming at V came to 3 bases and at J to 3 bases, leaving 5 bases not matched to a gene. The germline V gene has CDR1 SGDLS and CDR2 YYNGEE. The CDR3 sequence is 15 residues long. Here the CDR3 reads CASSGDSGIYNEQFF. The CDR3 coding sequence is TGTGCCAGCAGCGGGGATAGCGGGATCTACAATGAGCAGTTCTTC.

The V and J genes are TRBV7-6 and TRBJ2-1; 7 bases are a match to TRBD2. Germline loops: CDR1 SGHVS, CDR2 FNYEAQ. There are 12 residues in the CDR3. The V gene end was trimmed by 6 bases and the J gene end by 10 bases; junction bases not matched to a gene: 6. The CDR3 coding sequence is TGTGCCAGCAGTCCGAGCGGGACGGAGCAGTTCTTC. Translation gives CASSPSGTEQFF.

The rearrangement uses TRBV11-2 and TRBJ1-2; D unclear. This CDR3 has 17 residues. Trimming pared 3 bases from V and 4 bases from J, leaving 21 bases between. CDR1 SGHAT and CDR2 FQNNGV come from the germline V gene. CDR3 loop: CASSFTIHRGGFYGYTF. CDR3 DNA sequence: TGTGCCAGCAGCTTTACAATCCACCGGGGAGGGTTCTATGGCTACACCTTC.

The rearrangement links TRBV6-2 or TRBV6-3 to TRBJ2-2, with D possibly matching TRBD1 (5 bases). Trimming took off 4 bases at V and 0 bases at J, with 9 bases between the two ends. The CDR3 sequence is 15 residues long. Germline CDR1 is MNHEY and CDR2 is SVGEGT. The CDR3 DNA is TGTGCCAGCAGTTCACAGGTTGCGAACACCGGGGAGCTGTTTTTT. This encodes CASSSQVANTGELFF.

The chain uses TRBV7-6 and TRBJ2-5; D uncertain. With 3 bases removed from V and 1 base from J, the gap between germline ends came to 6 bases. This CDR3 has 13 amino acids. CDR1 and CDR2 (germline): SGHVS, FNYEAQ. The CDR3 region is CASSLWPQETQYF. The CDR3, as DNA: TGTGCCAGCAGCTTGTGGCCCCAAGAGACCCAGTACTTC.

The chain has TRBV6-5 and TRBJ2-3, with a possible D match to TRBD2 (6 bases). This CDR3 is built from 15 residues. V was shortened by 7 bases and J by 0 bases, with 14 bases between the two germline ends. Germline-derived CDR1 and CDR2 are MNHEY and SVGAGI. This CDR3 reads CASTPSVRSTDTQYF. The CDR3 nucleotides read TGTGCCAGCACCCCTAGCGTGCGTAGCACAGATACGCAGTATTTT.

The chain couples TRBV29-1 to TRBJ2-5; TRBD1 agrees at 7 bases. The J segment lost 1 base and the V segment lost 6 bases, leaving 5 bases of the junction unmatched. The CDR3 is 13 amino acids. Per the germline V gene, CDR1 is SQVTM and CDR2 is ANQGSEA. CDR3 region: CSVVQGPQETQYF. CDR3 in DNA: TGCAGCGTAGTACAGGGGCCCCAAGAGACCCAGTACTTC.

This rearrangement joins TRBV9 to TRBJ2-5; tentatively, D is TRBD2 (6 bases). Germline CDR1 SGDLS, CDR2 YYNGEE. Trimming left V 2 bases short and J 1 base short, with 9 bases between. The CDR3 has 14 residues. CDR3 nucleotide sequence: TGTGCCAGCAGCGTTGGACTAACCCAAGAGACCCAGTACTTC. Its protein is CASSVGLTQETQYF.

This sequence joins TRBV9 and TRBJ1-2; TRBD1 aligns across 10 bases. The germline gives CDR1 SGDLS, CDR2 YYNGEE. V was pared by 7 bases and J by 6 bases, with 3 bases of the junction left unmatched. This CDR3 is built from 12 residues. CDR3 bases: TGTGCCAGCGGGACAGGGGAGGATGGCTACACCTTC. Amino acids: CASGTGEDGYTF.

This sequence joins TRBV30 and TRBJ2-1, with 7 bases fitting TRBD2. V dropped 0 bases and J dropped 2; count of bases not matched to a gene: 4. Germline V gene data show CDR1 as GTSNPN and CDR2 as SVGIG (reference sequence). The CDR3 loop spans 15 amino acids. The CDR3: CAWSVASGAYNEQFF. The CDR3 DNA reads as TGTGCCTGGAGTGTAGCAAGCGGGGCCTACAATGAGCAGTTCTTC.

V usage is TRBV2 and J usage is TRBJ2-1; TRBD2 agrees at 7 bases. Trimming removed 1 base from V and 6 bases from J; junction bases left unmatched: 6. The CDR3 loop spans 15 amino acids. In germline, CDR1 is SNHLY, CDR2 FYNNEI. CDR3 nucleotides: TGTGCCAGCAGTGAAGGGCTAGCGGAACTCAATGAGCAGTTCTTC. Translated: CASSEGLAELNEQFF.

The chain couples TRBV6-5 to TRBJ2-1, with TRBD2 matching 8 bases. Germline V lookup: CDR1 MNHEY, CDR2 SVGAGI. The CDR3 spans 14 residues. Trimming took 7 bases from V and 7 from J; bases not matched to a gene: 9. This CDR3 is CASNKREMVNEQFF. As DNA, the CDR3 is TGTGCCAGCAATAAGCGGGAGATGGTAAATGAGCAGTTCTTC.

This rearrangement joins TRBV2 to TRBJ1-5; 10 bases fit TRBD1. The CDR3 sequence is 16 residues long. V dropped 6 bases and J dropped 0; count of bases not matched to a gene: 5. Germline V lookup: CDR1 SNHLY, CDR2 FYNNEI. CDR3 DNA sequence: TGTGCCAGCAGGACAGGGGGCCGGGATAGCAATCAGCCCCAGCATTTT. Amino acid sequence: CASRTGGRDSNQPQHF.

V and J are TRBV27 and TRBJ2-6, with D possibly being TRBD1 (5 bases). CDR3 length equals 14 residues. V lost 6 bases and J lost 4, with 10 bases in between. CDR1 is MNHEY, CDR2 SMNVEV, per germline (reference sequence). The CDR3 coding sequence is TGTGCCAGCAGCCAGGGTACAGGGGCCAACGTCCTGACTTTC. Translating it yields CASSQGTGANVLTF.